The 20 T cell receptor beta chains presented below share a single source sample, sequenced in a study of molecular identifiers for immune sequencing clone quantification. MiXCR, applied by TCRdb to the PCR reads, yields one record per CDR3 protein. The table has around 460,000 distinct CDR3 sequences, 20% to 25% seen once. The sequenced sample consisted of naive CD8+ T cells from blood, with Jurkat cell RNA spiked in. Subset meaning: FACS-sorted CD8+CD4-CCR7+CD45RA+ naive T cells. The receptors were sampled from a human donor in good health. Some libraries in this study had Jurkat cell RNA spiked in.

The V call is TRBV19, the J call TRBJ2-3; 11 bases match TRBD2. The germline V gene encodes CDR1 LNHDA and CDR2 SQIVND (reference sequence). V lost 3 bases, J lost 10 bases, and 6 bases stayed unmatched. The CDR3 length is 14 residues. The chain's CDR3 is CASSIFVAGGSQYF. The CDR3 nucleotides are TGTGCCAGTAGTATTTTTGTAGCGGGGGGGTCGCAGTATTTT.

This clonotype was observed many times. The V and J genes are TRBV11-2 and TRBJ2-5, with D unclear. The V gene lost 5 bases and the J gene lost 4 bases, with 17 bases spanning the gap. The CDR3 runs 15 residues. Germline V CDR1 and CDR2: SGHAT, FQNNGV. The CDR3 DNA reads as TGTGCCAGCAGCCTAATCTCAGCCGCCCTAGAGACCCAGTACTTC. Encoded protein: CASSLISAALETQYF.

This clonotype was seen only a few times. The rearrangement uses TRBV6-5 and TRBJ2-7; D ambiguous. CDR3 length: 14 amino acids. The ends were cut back, 6 bases at V and 2 bases at J, with 14 bases in the middle. Looked up from germline, CDR1 is MNHEY and CDR2 is SVGAGI. The CDR3 DNA is TGTGCCAGCAGCTTACTCCTGGGAACCTACGAGCAGTACTTC. Its protein is CASSLLLGTYEQYF.

A note on this clonotype: Because it lacks the conserved phenylalanine or tryptophan at the end, this CDR3 is likely a read error. The V and J genes are TRBV9 and TRBJ2-3, with D perhaps matching TRBD1 (5 bases). The CDR3 is 12 residues long. The germline gives CDR1 SGDLS, CDR2 YYNGEE. V lost 4 bases, J lost 5 bases, and 8 bases lay in between. The CDR3 region has the DNA TGTGCCAGCAGCCCAGGGATAGATACGCAGTATCTT. This sequence encodes CASSPGIDTQYL.

This clonotype was observed at least ten times. The chain links TRBV19 to TRBJ2-7; D possibly uses TRBD1 or TRBD2 (5 bases each). The CDR3 runs 14 residues. Germline V CDR1 and CDR2: LNHDA, SQIVND (reference sequence). V lost 5 bases, J lost 2 bases, and 13 bases lay in between. CDR3 sequence (DNA): TGTGCCAGTAGTGCCACCCGAGGGGCCTACGAGCAGTACTTC. Translated, it gives CASSATRGAYEQYF.

About this clonotype itself: One end of the junction does not line up with germline, which may come from a read error. The CDR3 nucleotides read TGTGCCTGGAGTGTAAATAGCAGGGGGGGACTTTGGGGTCAGCCCCAACATTTT. Protein: CAWSVNSRGGLWGQPQHF. This chain links TRBV30 with TRBJ1-5; 7 bases line up with TRBD1. Looked up from germline, CDR1 is GTSNPN and CDR2 is SVGIG (reference sequence). The CDR3 length is 18 residues.

This clonotype was recorded many times. This sequence joins TRBV20-1 and TRBJ2-7, with a tentative D call TRBD2 (6 bases). CDR1 DFQATT and CDR2 SNEGSKA come from the germline V gene (reference sequence). This CDR3 contains 14 residues. Between the trimmed V and J ends, which lost 4 bases and 2 bases, there was a span of 15 bases. In DNA, the CDR3 is TGCAGTGCTATAGGTCGGGAGACAGCCTACGAGCAGTACTTC. This gives the protein CSAIGRETAYEQYF.

This clonotype was seen a handful of times. The rearrangement joins TRBV12-3 or TRBV12-4 to TRBJ1-2; D remains unclear. V was clipped by 6 bases and J by 0 bases, with 8 bases between them. This CDR3 is 13 amino acids long. The CDR3 nucleotides are TGTGCCAGCAGCCCGTGGGCTAACTATGGCTACACCTTC. Encoded protein: CASSPWANYGYTF.

This clonotype was recorded once. Since the CDR3 does not end with the conserved phenylalanine or tryptophan, this likely comes from a read error. The V gene is TRBV7-9, the J gene TRBJ2-5, with TRBD1 as a possible D gene (5 bases). The CDR3 totals 13 residues. Trimming removed 10 bases at V and 7 bases at J, with 19 bases between. Per the germline V gene, CDR1 is SEHNR and CDR2 is FQNEAQ (reference sequence). The CDR3 loop is CATRQPSVGTQYL. CDR3 coding DNA: TGTGCCACCCGACAGCCCTCTGTTGGGACCCAGTACCTC.

This clonotype occurred many times. The chain is built from TRBV7-8 and TRBJ2-5; 9 bases align to TRBD2. This CDR3 spans 17 amino acids. Germline V CDR1 and CDR2: SGHVS, FQNEAQ. V gave up 6 bases and J gave up 3 bases; unmatched junction bases: 14. The CDR3 is CASRFSRGGVFEETQYF. CDR3 in DNA: TGTGCCAGCAGGTTCTCGCGGGGGGGCGTCTTTGAAGAGACCCAGTACTTC.

This clonotype came up many times. The chain has TRBV19 and TRBJ1-5, with 8 bases fitting TRBD1. J gave up 6 bases and V 3 bases, and 10 bases lay outside the gene matches. This CDR3 has 16 amino acids. The V gene's germline CDR1 is LNHDA and CDR2 SQIVND (reference sequence). Here the CDR3 DNA reads TGTGCCAGTAGTATTGGGAGCAGGGGGCTCGGTCAGCCCCAGCATTTT. It specifies CASSIGSRGLGQPQHF.

As to this clonotype: A much larger clone is a single base away; this may be a read error. J is TRBJ1-1 and V is TRBV4-2; maybe TRBD1 (5 bases). CDR1 is LGHNA and CDR2 is YNFKEQ in the germline V gene. CDR3 length equals 13 residues. Trimming removed 5 bases from V and 7 bases from J, with 14 bases in between. The DNA for the CDR3 is TGTGCCAGCAGCTGGGGCAGCGAGTTTGAAGCTTTCTTT. Protein sequence: CASSWGSEFEAFF.

The rearrangement links TRBV13 to TRBJ1-1; TRBD1 aligns across 7 bases. The length of the CDR3 is 16 residues. CDR1 PRHDT and CDR2 FYEKMQ come from the germline V gene (reference sequence). The ends lost 0 bases at V and 5 bases at J; junction bases unmatched: 9. CDR3 protein: CASSLGTGIGGTEAFF. DNA of the CDR3: TGTGCCAGCAGCTTAGGGACAGGGATCGGAGGTACTGAAGCTTTCTTT.

This clonotype came up a few times. V usage is TRBV12-3 or TRBV12-4 and J usage is TRBJ2-5; D not resolved. This CDR3 region has 13 residues. Deletions cut 6 bases from V and 3 bases from J, with 11 bases between. The DNA of the CDR3 is TGTGCCAGCAGCACTGTGGCGGAAGAGACCCAGTACTTC. This sequence encodes CASSTVAEETQYF.

Remarks on this clonotype: Just one base apart from a much larger clone, this may be a read error. This sequence joins TRBV6-2 or TRBV6-3 and TRBJ1-1; D not certain. Deletions cut 8 bases from V and 6 bases from J, with 7 bases between. Germline V gene sequence: CDR1 MNHEY, CDR2 SVGEGT. CDR3 length equals 10 residues. The CDR3 spells CASGFSEAFF. CDR3 sequence (DNA): TGTGCCAGCGGTTTCTCTGAAGCTTTCTTT.

This clonotype was seen only a few times. The chain carries TRBV10-2 and TRBJ1-1; a possible D gene is TRBD1 (6 bases). V lost 8 bases to trimming and J lost 0 bases, with 10 bases between them. This CDR3 has 13 residues. CDR1 WSHSY and CDR2 SAAADI come from the germline V gene. CDR3 protein: CASGWTVNTEAFF. The CDR3 DNA is TGCGCCAGCGGCTGGACAGTGAACACTGAAGCTTTCTTT.

This clonotype was picked up a small number of times. The rearrangement uses TRBV20-1 and TRBJ2-1; no firm D call. Germline loops: CDR1 DFQATT, CDR2 SNEGSKA (reference sequence). The germline V and J ends were trimmed by 1 base and 0 bases, with 7 bases remaining between them. The CDR3 is 14 residues long. This chain's CDR3 is CSARATSSYNEQFF. CDR3 nucleotide sequence: TGCAGTGCTAGAGCCACAAGCTCCTACAATGAGCAGTTCTTC.

This clonotype was seen repeatedly, ten times or more. V usage is TRBV4-3 and J usage is TRBJ2-7; D might be TRBD1 (5 bases). Trimming took 0 bases from V and 2 from J, leaving 8 bases between them. Germline V CDR1 and CDR2: LGHNA, YSLEER. The CDR3 loop spans 14 amino acids. This CDR3 is CASSQEQGTYEQYF. The CDR3 DNA reads TGCGCCAGCAGCCAAGAGCAGGGAACCTACGAGCAGTACTTC.

The chain couples TRBV30 to TRBJ2-7, with a tentative D call TRBD2 (5 bases). This CDR3 comprises 13 residues. V lost 3 bases and J lost 1, with 10 bases in between. Germline V gene lookup returns CDR1 GTSNPN and CDR2 SVGIG (reference sequence). CDR3 in DNA: TGTGCCTGGAGCGACGGGGTATCCTACGAGCAGTACTTC. It translates to CAWSDGVSYEQYF.

As to this clonotype: This may arise from a read error, as a much more abundant clone is one base away. The genes are TRBV27 and TRBJ1-5, with unresolved D. The germline gives CDR1 MNHEY, CDR2 SMNVEV (reference sequence). The CDR3 has 16 amino acids. The DNA of the CDR3 is TGTGCCAGCAGTTTAGCGGGCAGCCTTAGCAATCGGCCCCAGCATTTT. Amino acid sequence: CASSLAGSLSNRPQHF.